The 28 T cell receptor beta chains below were found in one sample sequenced in a study of patients and donors after allogeneic stem cell transplantation (TCRdb year 2020). Libraries were built with RT-PCR. The reads were generated on a NextSeq 550. The raw public reads went through TCRdb reprocessing: fastp at Q25, MiXCR clone calling, in-frame beta chains kept. Duplicate CDR3 protein sequences are folded into a single record with the most common DNA and genes. Across this sample there are approximately 98,000 distinct CDR3 sequences, with around 38% seen only once. Jointly, the top ten make up approximately 30% of the sample. Sequencing was performed on blood, either unsorted or a sorted T cell fraction (not recorded which). These receptors were collected from a human donor who was either an allogeneic HSCT recipient or a stem cell or donor lymphocyte infusion donor (not recorded which). It is not recorded whose cells these are; they may come from a transplant donor.

The table lists this clonotype with a few counts. The rearrangement joins TRBV7-2 to TRBJ2-5; no clear D. The CDR3 has 14 amino acids. The germline gives CDR1 SGHTA, CDR2 FQGNSA. Trimming took off 5 bases at V and 5 bases at J, with 15 bases between the two ends. The CDR3 coding sequence is TGTGCCAGCAGCCCTAGAACGGCCCGGGAGACCCAGTACTTC. Its translation is CASSPRTARETQYF.

With regard to this clonotype: At one end the junction does not follow the germline gene, possibly because of a read error. The V gene is TRBV5-1, the J gene TRBJ1-6, with TRBD1 identical over 7 bases. The CDR3 contains 16 residues. Germline lookup yields CDR1 SGHRS and CDR2 YFSETQ. Written as DNA, the CDR3 is TGCGCCAGCACTCGAGGGGGCGCCTCCAATAATTCACCCCTCCACTTT. Its translation is CASTRGGASNNSPLHF. The variable domain in full, with the rest retrieved from reference TRBV5-1 and TRBJ1-6, is KAGVTQTPRYLIKTRGQQVTLSCSPISGHRSVSWYQQTPGQGLQFLFEYFSETQRNKGNFPGRFSGRQFSNSRSEMNVSTLELGDSALYLCASTRGGASNNSPLHFGNGTRLTVT.

The rearrangement links TRBV20-1 to TRBJ2-3; D gene ambiguous. CDR3 length: 13 amino acids. Trimming took 3 bases from V and 5 from J, leaving 12 bases between them. The V gene's germline CDR1 is DFQATT and CDR2 SNEGSKA (reference sequence). CDR3 in amino acids: CSASIVRGDTQYF. CDR3 DNA sequence: TGCAGTGCTAGTATTGTAAGAGGAGATACGCAGTATTTT.

V and J are TRBV28 and TRBJ2-3; weak D call: TRBD1 (5 bases). The V gene lost 8 bases and the J gene lost 2 bases, with 8 bases spanning the gap. The germline V gene has CDR1 MDHEN and CDR2 SYDVKM. This CDR3 is built from 12 residues. CDR3 residues: CASYRYTDTQYF. The CDR3 coding sequence is TGTGCCAGCTACAGGTACACAGATACGCAGTATTTT.

On this clonotype: The junction departs from germline at one end; a sequencing error may be responsible. The rearrangement links TRBV20-1 to TRBJ2-7, with D hard to call. The CDR3 extends over 13 amino acids. CDR1 is DFQATT and CDR2 is SNEGSKA in the germline V gene (reference sequence). The CDR3 DNA is TGCAGTGCCAGAGTTTGGGTTGGCTACGAGCAGTACTTC. Its protein is CSARVWVGYEQYF.

The chain recombines TRBV11-3 with TRBJ1-1; the D gene is possibly TRBD1 (5 bases). The V and J ends lost 1 base and 3 bases respectively, with 12 bases between them. The CDR3 sequence is 15 residues long. Germline CDR1 SGHNT, CDR2 YENEEA. CDR3 in amino acids: CASSLVRGGDTEAFF. Written as DNA, the CDR3 is TGTGCCAGCAGCTTAGTCCGGGGCGGCGACACTGAAGCTTTCTTT. Filled out from reference TRBV11-3 and TRBJ1-1, the complete variable domain reads EAGVVQSPRYKIIEKKQPVAFWCNPISGHNTLYWYLQNLGQGPELLIRYENEEAVDDSQLPKDRFSAERLKGVDSTLKIQPAELGDSAVYLCASSLVRGGDTEAFFGQGTRLTVV.

This rearrangement joins TRBV18 to TRBJ2-1, with no clear D. Germline-derived CDR1 and CDR2 are KGHSH and LQKENI. The V gene lost 6 bases and the J gene lost 2 bases, with 8 bases spanning the gap. This CDR3 has 13 residues. CDR3 sequence (DNA): TGTGCCAGCTCGCGCTCTACCTACAATGAGCAGTTCTTC. It yields the protein CASSRSTYNEQFF.

V gene TRBV10-2 combines with J gene TRBJ1-2, with 7 positions matching TRBD1. The CDR3 has 15 residues. V trimming: 6 bases; J trimming: 3 bases; junction bases outside the gene matches: 10. Germline CDR1 and CDR2: WSHSY and SAAADI. The DNA of the CDR3 is TGCGCCAGCAGAACTGTAGGAGGGGGCGACTATGGCTACACCTTC. It translates to CASRTVGGGDYGYTF.

The chain joins TRBV7-2 to TRBJ2-1, with 12 nucleotides matching TRBD2. V lost 5 bases, J lost 4 bases, and 15 bases stayed unmatched. The CDR3 consists of 19 residues. Germline-derived CDR1 and CDR2 are SGHTA and FQGNSA. This CDR3 reads CASSHLPKLAGGSYNEQFF. CDR3 bases: TGTGCCAGCAGCCACCTTCCGAAACTAGCGGGAGGTTCATACAATGAGCAGTTCTTC.

This clonotype was picked up a small number of times. V is TRBV5-1 and J is TRBJ1-2; 7 bases align to TRBD1. The CDR3 covers 14 residues. With 1 base clipped from V and 2 bases from J, the junction kept 2 bases outside the gene matches. Germline-derived CDR1 and CDR2 are SGHRS and YFSETQ. CDR3 residues: CASSLLQGNYGYTF. CDR3 coding DNA: TGCGCCAGCAGCTTGTTACAGGGGAACTATGGCTACACCTTC.

This sequence joins TRBV12-3 or TRBV12-4 and TRBJ1-5; 9 bases match TRBD1. V lost 6 bases to trimming and J lost 2 bases; unmatched junction nucleotides: 8. The CDR3 spans 16 residues. CDR3 sequence: CASSGTGTIGNQPQHF. CDR3 in DNA: TGTGCCAGCAGCGGGACAGGGACGATTGGCAATCAGCCCCAGCATTTT.

V gene TRBV29-1 combines with J gene TRBJ2-7, with 10 bases lining up with TRBD2. Germline V CDR1 and CDR2: SQVTM, ANQGSEA. The J segment lost 3 bases and the V segment lost 1 base, leaving 0 bases of the junction unmatched. This CDR3 region has 13 residues. The chain's CDR3 is CSVEVAGGYEQYF. CDR3 DNA sequence: TGCAGCGTTGAAGTAGCGGGAGGCTACGAGCAGTACTTC.

The genes are TRBV5-1 and TRBJ2-6, with TRBD2 matching over 7 bases. The CDR3 runs 18 residues. Trimming removed 1 base from V and 0 bases from J; junction bases left unmatched: 7. Germline V gene data show CDR1 as SGHRS and CDR2 as YFSETQ. The CDR3 nucleotides are TGCGCCAGCAGCTTGTCAACTAGCGTTAGCTCTGGGGCCAACGTCCTGACTTTC. The encoded protein is CASSLSTSVSSGANVLTF.

The chain joins TRBV12-3 or TRBV12-4 to TRBJ2-1; 7 nucleotides line up with TRBD2. The CDR3 consists of 17 residues. V lost 5 bases and J lost 5; bases outside the gene matches: 15. The CDR3 loop is CASSAPLGAGEDNEQFF. In DNA form, the CDR3 reads TGTGCCAGCAGTGCCCCCCTAGGGGCGGGAGAGGACAATGAGCAGTTCTTC.

The V call is TRBV12-3 or TRBV12-4, the J call TRBJ1-4, with D possibly being TRBD1 (5 bases). Trimming took 3 bases from V and 2 from J, leaving 16 bases between them. The CDR3 consists of 17 residues. CDR3 residues: CASSFGAPTRTNEKLFF. The CDR3 DNA reads as TGTGCCAGCAGTTTCGGGGCACCGACACGCACTAATGAAAAACTGTTTTTT.

This clonotype was counted only a few times. This chain joins TRBV18 and TRBJ1-2, with D uncertain. Trimming took 0 bases from V and 2 from J, leaving 7 bases between them. CDR1 is KGHSH, CDR2 LQKENI, per germline. This CDR3 has 14 residues. The DNA for the CDR3 is TGTGCCAGCTCACCACCTACTGTGAACTATGGCTACACCTTC. Amino acid sequence: CASSPPTVNYGYTF.

V gene TRBV12-3 or TRBV12-4 combines with J gene TRBJ2-3; D ambiguous. Trimming took off 1 base at V and 4 bases at J, with 3 bases between the two ends. This CDR3 has 12 residues. CDR3 in amino acids: CASSLDPDTQYF. The CDR3 DNA sequence: TGTGCCAGCAGTTTAGATCCAGATACGCAGTATTTT.

J is TRBJ1-2 and V is TRBV5-1; D unclear. This CDR3 is 13 amino acids long. CDR1 is SGHRS, CDR2 YFSETQ, per germline. V lost 4 bases to trimming and J lost 8 bases, with 15 bases between them. As DNA, the CDR3 is TGCGCCAGCAGCCCCCGGACTGAATCCGGCTACACCTTC. It is translated as CASSPRTESGYTF.

CDR3 bases: TGTGCCAGCAGCTTTTACAGGGTCACCTACGAGCAGTACTTC. Its translation: CASSFYRVTYEQYF. The rearrangement joins TRBV13 to TRBJ2-7; D might be TRBD1 (6 bases). V was clipped by 3 bases and J by 2 bases, with 11 bases between them. CDR1 PRHDT and CDR2 FYEKMQ come from the germline V gene (reference sequence). The CDR3 is made up of 14 amino acids.

Ten or more counts support this clonotype. This chain connects TRBV7-9 to TRBJ1-6; tentatively, D is TRBD1 (6 bases). Germline V lookup: CDR1 SEHNR, CDR2 FQNEAQ (reference sequence). Trimming removed 3 bases from V and 7 bases from J, with 10 bases in between. CDR3 length equals 14 residues. As DNA, the CDR3 is TGTGCCAGCAGCTTGTGGACAGCAAATTCACCCCTCCACTTT. Amino acid sequence: CASSLWTANSPLHF.

The V gene is TRBV6-2 or TRBV6-3, the J gene TRBJ2-2, with D hard to call. CDR1 is MNHEY, CDR2 SVGEGT, per germline. V gave up 0 bases and J gave up 7 bases, with 12 bases separating them. The CDR3 totals 15 residues. CDR3 bases: TGTGCCAGCAGTTACTCCACTCGGCTGAACGGGGAGCTGTTTTTT. Residues: CASSYSTRLNGELFF.

This clonotype was seen a handful of times. The chain has TRBV15 and TRBJ2-7; TRBD2 is a possible D gene (6 bases). Germline CDR1 reads LNHNV; CDR2 reads YYDKDF (reference sequence). The CDR3 covers 16 residues. V lost 2 bases and J lost 6, with 20 bases in between. Here the CDR3 reads CATSRSRSTSGIEQYF. The CDR3 nucleotides are TGTGCCACCAGCAGATCGAGGTCGACTAGTGGGATCGAGCAGTACTTC.

This clonotype has just a few counts. This sequence joins TRBV5-1 and TRBJ1-2, with D unresolved. CDR1 SGHRS and CDR2 YFSETQ come from the germline V gene. CDR3 length: 14 residues. V was trimmed by 4 bases and J by 0 bases, leaving 10 bases between them. CDR3 residues: CASSNGIANYGYTF. DNA of the CDR3: TGCGCCAGCAGCAACGGGATAGCTAACTATGGCTACACCTTC.

This clonotype was seen a few times. The V and J genes are TRBV29-1 and TRBJ1-1; D not resolved. Trimming removed 2 bases from V and 4 bases from J, with 11 bases in between. The germline V gene has CDR1 SQVTM and CDR2 ANQGSEA. This CDR3 comprises 13 residues. In DNA form, the CDR3 reads TGCAGCGTTGAACCGGGGTTCGGCACTGAAGCTTTCTTT. Translated, it gives CSVEPGFGTEAFF. The full variable domain, with the rest looked up from reference TRBV29-1 and TRBJ1-1, is SAVISQKPSRDICQRGTSLTIQCQVDSQVTMMFWYRQQPGQSLTLIATANQGSEATYESGFVIDKFPISRPNLTFSTLTVSNMSPEDSSIYLCSVEPGFGTEAFFGQGTRLTVV.

This clonotype turned up a few times. The chain links TRBV29-1 to TRBJ1-2; 10 nucleotides line up with TRBD1. CDR1 and CDR2 (germline): SQVTM, ANQGSEA. Trimming at V came to 6 bases and at J to 0 bases, leaving 13 bases not matched to a gene. The CDR3 runs to 17 residues. The CDR3 DNA is TGCAGCGTACAAGCCGCGGGACAGGGGCCTTCTAACTATGGCTACACCTTC. It codes for CSVQAAGQGPSNYGYTF.

With regard to this clonotype: This could be a read error, since a much larger clone is one nucleotide away. V gene TRBV28 combines with J gene TRBJ1-2; D not certain. Germline CDR1 and CDR2: MDHEN and SYDVKM. The CDR3 contains 12 residues. The V and J ends lost 7 bases and 8 bases respectively, with 14 bases between them. CDR3 residues: CASNTALGGYTF. For the CDR3, the DNA is TGTGCCAGCAACACGGCTTTGGGCGGCTACACCTTC.

The rearrangement uses TRBV4-2 and TRBJ1-3; D unclear. The CDR3 has 16 amino acids. Between the trimmed V and J ends, which lost 4 bases and 0 bases, there was a span of 13 bases. Germline V lookup: CDR1 LGHNA, CDR2 YNFKEQ. DNA for the CDR3: TGTGCCAGCAGCCCTGCGGACGGCCCCTCTGGAAACACCATATATTTT. Protein sequence: CASSPADGPSGNTIYF.

The chain combines TRBV28 with TRBJ2-1; D may be TRBD2 (5 bases). The germline CDR1 and CDR2 sequences are MDHEN and SYDVKM. This CDR3 contains 17 residues. V dropped 4 bases and J dropped 9 bases, with 25 bases sitting between them. CDR3 DNA: TGTGCCAGCAGTTACCTGGGCCTGGAGGCGGCGAGCGCTGAGCAGTTCTTC. Translation: CASSYLGLEAASAEQFF.